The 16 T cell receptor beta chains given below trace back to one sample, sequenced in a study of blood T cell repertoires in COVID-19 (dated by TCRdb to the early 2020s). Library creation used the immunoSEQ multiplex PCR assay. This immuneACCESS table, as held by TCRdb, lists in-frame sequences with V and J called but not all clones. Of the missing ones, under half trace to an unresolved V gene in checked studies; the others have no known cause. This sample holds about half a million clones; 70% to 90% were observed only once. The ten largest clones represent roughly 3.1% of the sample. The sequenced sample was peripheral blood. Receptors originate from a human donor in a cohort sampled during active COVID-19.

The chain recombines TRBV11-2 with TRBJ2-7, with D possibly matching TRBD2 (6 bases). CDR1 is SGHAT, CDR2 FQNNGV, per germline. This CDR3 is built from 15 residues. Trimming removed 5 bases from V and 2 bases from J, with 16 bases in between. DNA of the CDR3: TGTGCCAGCAGCATTGGAGGGAGTATTGCCTACGAGCAGTACTTC. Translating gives CASSIGGSIAYEQYF.

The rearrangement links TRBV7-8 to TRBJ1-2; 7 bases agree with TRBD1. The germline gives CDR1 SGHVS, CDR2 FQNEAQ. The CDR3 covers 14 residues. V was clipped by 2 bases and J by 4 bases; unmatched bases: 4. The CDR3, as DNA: TGTGCCAGCAGCTTAAGTCGGGACAGCTATGGCTACACCTTC. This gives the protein CASSLSRDSYGYTF.

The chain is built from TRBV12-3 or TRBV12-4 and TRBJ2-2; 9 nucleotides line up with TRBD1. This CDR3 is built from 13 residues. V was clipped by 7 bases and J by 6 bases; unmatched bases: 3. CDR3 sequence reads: CASTTGGAGELFF. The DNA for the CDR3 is TGTGCCAGCACCACAGGGGGCGCCGGGGAGCTGTTTTTT.

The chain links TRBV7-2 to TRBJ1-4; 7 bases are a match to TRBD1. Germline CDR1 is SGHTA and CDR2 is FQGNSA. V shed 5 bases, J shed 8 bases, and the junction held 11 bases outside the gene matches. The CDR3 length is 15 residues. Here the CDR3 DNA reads TGTGCCAGCAGCCTGCAGGGGGGTAGGGGGGAAAAACTGTTTTTT. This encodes CASSLQGGRGEKLFF. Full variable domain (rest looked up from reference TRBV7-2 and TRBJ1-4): GAGVSQSPSNKVTEKGKDVELRCDPISGHTALYWYRQSLGQGLEFLIYFQGNSAPDKSGLPSDRFSAERTGGSVSTLTIQRTQQEDSAVYLCASSLQGGRGEKLFFGSGTQLSVL.

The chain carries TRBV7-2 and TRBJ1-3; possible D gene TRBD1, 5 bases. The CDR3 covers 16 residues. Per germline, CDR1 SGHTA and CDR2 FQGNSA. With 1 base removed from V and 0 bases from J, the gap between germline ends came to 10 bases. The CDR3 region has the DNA TGTGCCAGCAGCTTAGTGGGGGGGAACTCTGGAAACACCATATATTTT. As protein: CASSLVGGNSGNTIYF.

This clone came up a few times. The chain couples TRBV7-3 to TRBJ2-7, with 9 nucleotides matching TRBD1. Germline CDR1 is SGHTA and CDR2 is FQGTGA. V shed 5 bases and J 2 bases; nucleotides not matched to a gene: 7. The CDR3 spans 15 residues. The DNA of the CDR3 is TGTGCCAGCAGCCTGGGCGGACAGGGGCCCTACGAGCAGTACTTC. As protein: CASSLGGQGPYEQYF.

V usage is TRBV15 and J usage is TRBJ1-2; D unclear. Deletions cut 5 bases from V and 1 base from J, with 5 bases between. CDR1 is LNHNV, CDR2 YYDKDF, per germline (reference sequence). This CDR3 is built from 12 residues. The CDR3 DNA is TGTGCCACCAGCGGCAGTAACTATGGCTACACCTTC. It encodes CATSGSNYGYTF.

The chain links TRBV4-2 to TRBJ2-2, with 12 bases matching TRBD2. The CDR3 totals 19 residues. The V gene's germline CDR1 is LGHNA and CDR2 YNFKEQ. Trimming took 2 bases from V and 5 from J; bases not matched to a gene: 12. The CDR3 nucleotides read TGTGCCAGCAGCCAACCCTATCAGGCTAGCGGGAGGGGGACCGGGGAGCTGTTTTTT. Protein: CASSQPYQASGRGTGELFF.

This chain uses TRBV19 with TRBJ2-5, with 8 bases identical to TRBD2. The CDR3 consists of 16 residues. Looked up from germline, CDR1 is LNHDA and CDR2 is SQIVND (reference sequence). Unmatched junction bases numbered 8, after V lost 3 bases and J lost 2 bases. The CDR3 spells CASSILSASGQETQYF. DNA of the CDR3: TGTGCCAGTAGTATCCTCTCGGCTAGCGGGCAAGAGACCCAGTACTTC.

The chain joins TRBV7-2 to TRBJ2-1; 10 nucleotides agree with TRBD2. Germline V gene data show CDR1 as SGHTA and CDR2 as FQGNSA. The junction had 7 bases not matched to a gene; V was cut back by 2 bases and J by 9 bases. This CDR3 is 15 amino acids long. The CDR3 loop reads CASSLTLAGGSEQFF. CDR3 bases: TGTGCCAGCAGCTTAACTTTAGCGGGAGGAAGTGAGCAGTTCTTC.

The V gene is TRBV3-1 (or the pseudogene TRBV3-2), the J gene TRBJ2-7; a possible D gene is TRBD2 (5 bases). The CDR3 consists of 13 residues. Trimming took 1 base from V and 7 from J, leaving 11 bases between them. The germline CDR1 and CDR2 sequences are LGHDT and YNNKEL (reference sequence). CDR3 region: CASSQGSSWEQYF. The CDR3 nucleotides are TGTGCCAGCAGCCAAGGGTCTAGCTGGGAGCAGTACTTC.

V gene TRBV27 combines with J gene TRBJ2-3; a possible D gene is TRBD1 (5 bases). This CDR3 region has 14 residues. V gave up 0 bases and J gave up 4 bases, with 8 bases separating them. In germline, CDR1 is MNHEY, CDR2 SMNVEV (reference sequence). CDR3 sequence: CASSLSGLADTQYF. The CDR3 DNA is TGTGCCAGCAGTTTATCGGGGCTTGCAGATACGCAGTATTTT.

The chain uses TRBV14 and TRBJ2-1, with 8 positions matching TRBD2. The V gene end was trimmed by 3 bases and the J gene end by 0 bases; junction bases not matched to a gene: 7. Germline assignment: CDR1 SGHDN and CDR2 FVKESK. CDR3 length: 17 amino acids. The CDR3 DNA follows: TGTGCCAGCAGCCACCTTCTAGCGGGCAGCTCCTACAATGAGCAGTTCTTC. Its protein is CASSHLLAGSSYNEQFF.

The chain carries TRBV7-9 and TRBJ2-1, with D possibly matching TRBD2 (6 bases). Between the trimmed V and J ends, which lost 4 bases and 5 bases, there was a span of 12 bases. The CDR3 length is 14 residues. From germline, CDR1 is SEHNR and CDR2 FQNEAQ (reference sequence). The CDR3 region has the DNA TGTGCCAGCAGCTGGGACTTCACCAACAATGAGCAGTTCTTC. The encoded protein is CASSWDFTNNEQFF.

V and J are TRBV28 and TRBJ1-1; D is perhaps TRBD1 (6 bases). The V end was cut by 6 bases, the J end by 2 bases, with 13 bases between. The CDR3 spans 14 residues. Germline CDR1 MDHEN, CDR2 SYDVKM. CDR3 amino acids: CASSSLQGNTEAFF. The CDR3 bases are TGTGCCAGCAGCTCACTACAGGGTAACACTGAAGCTTTCTTT.

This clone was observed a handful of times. CDR3 protein: CASSLNPTPGQETQYF. As DNA, the CDR3 is TGTGCCAGCAGCCTAAACCCGACTCCGGGGCAAGAGACCCAGTACTTC. V and J are TRBV2 and TRBJ2-5; a possible D gene is TRBD2 (5 bases). With 6 bases removed from V and 2 bases from J, the gap between germline ends came to 19 bases. CDR1 and CDR2 (germline): SNHLY, FYNNEI. CDR3 length equals 16 residues.